These T cell receptor beta chains were read from a single sample in a study of tumor T cells in aggressive B-cell lymphoma. Clones were read by immunoSEQ multiplex PCR, and TCRdb kept only the in-frame ones, dropping some. The sample holds more than 2,000 clones; 85% to 95% are singletons and the top ten take less than 3.5%. Sequencing was performed on tumor tissue. The receptors were gathered from an adult with diffuse large B cell lymphoma. CDR3s include the opening cysteine and the closing phenylalanine or tryptophan. A D gene is named only where the DNA matches it firmly. Expanded clones get a size class; other rows say once, few or many, or leave the size out.

TRBJ2-4	TRBV12-5	TRBD1	NA	TGTGCTAGTGGTCGGCCGGGACAGGGGTTCCCAGCCAAAAACATTCAGTACTTC	CASGRPGQGFPAKNIQYF
TRBJ1-6	TRBV2	TRBD1	NA	TGTGCCTCTACTACTCTGACAGGGGTGGACTCATCCCTCCACTTT	CASTTLTGVDSSLHF
TRBJ1-2	TRBV19	NA	NA	TGTGCCAGTACCCTAGCCCGCGGGTCGGGTGGCTACACCTTC	CASTLARGSGGYTF
TRBJ2-1	TRBV7-9	NA	NA	TGTGCCAGCAGCCGAGCGGAGGGCGTCTTCAATGAGCAGTTCTTC	CASSRAEGVFNEQFF
TRBJ2-7	TRBV4-2	NA	NA	TGTGCCAGCAGCCAAGCAACGACATACGAGCAGTACTTC	CASSQATTYEQYF
TRBJ2-3	TRBV7-6	TRBD2	NA	TGTGCCAGCAGCAGAGCGGGGGGGGAAGATACGCAGTATTTT	CASSRAGGEDTQYF
TRBJ2-7	TRBV28	NA	NA	TGTGCCAGCGGAAGGGGGACCCTCGCCGAGCAGTACTTC	CASGRGTLAEQYF
TRBJ2-7	TRBV30	TRBD2	NA	TGTGCCTGGAGTGTCGGGGGACTAGCGGCACGATTC	CAWSVGGLAARF
TRBJ2-3	TRBV7-9	NA	NA	TGTGCCAGCACCCAGTCCGGCGGAGATACGCAGTATTTT	CASTQSGGDTQYF
TRBJ1-4	TRBV10-3	NA	NA	TGTGCCATCAGTGAGCAGGGAAATAATGAAAAACTGTTTTTT	CAISEQGNNEKLFF
TRBJ2-7	TRBV28	NA	NA	TGTGCCAGCAACGGGAGAAGGGAGCAGTACTTC	CASNGRREQYF
TRBJ1-5	TRBV27	TRBD1	NA	TGTGCCAGCAGCTTAGGGACAGTCAATCAGCCCCAGCATTTT	CASSLGTVNQPQHF
TRBJ1-2	TRBV29-1	NA	NA	TGCAGCGTGAACAGGGAGTATGGCTACACCTTC	CSVNREYGYTF
TRBJ1-1	TRBV8-2	NA	NA	TGTGGCAGTGACATACGTAGACACTCTGTCGACACTGAAGCTTTCTTT	CGSDIRRHSVDTEAFF
TRBJ1-3	TRBV19	NA	once	TGTGCCAGTACCTCCCCCCAAACAGGGAATGGAAACACCATATATTTT	CASTSPQTGNGNTIYF
TRBJ2-5	TRBV11-2	NA	once	TGTGCCAGCAGCTTAGATTGGGGAGAGCAAGAGACCCAGTACTTC	CASSLDWGEQETQYF
TRBJ1-2	TRBV11-2	NA	NA	TGTGCTAGCAGCACAGGGCTTGGGTATGGCTACACCTTC	CASSTGLGYGYTF
TRBJ1-1	TRBV7-2	TRBD1	NA	TGTGCCAGCAGCAAAACCGGGACAGGGGGTGATCACACTGAAGCTTTCTTT	CASSKTGTGGDHTEAFF
TRBJ2-1	TRBV6-5	TRBD2	NA	TGTGCCAGCGGTCGGGTCCGGGAGGCGTTCTTC	CASGRVREAFF
TRBJ2-5	TRBV11-2	NA	NA	TGTGCCAGCAGCTTCCTTCAAGAGACCCAGTACTTC	CASSFLQETQYF
TRBJ2-7	TRBV6-6	NA	NA	TGTGCCAGCAGTAAGCCAGGGGTTCTCTACGAGCAGTACTTC	CASSKPGVLYEQYF
TRBJ2-2	TRBV9	TRBD2	NA	TGTGCCAGCAGCGTGGGACTAGCGGGAGGGGTCCACGGGGAGCTGTTTTTT	CASSVGLAGGVHGELFF
TRBJ2-7	TRBV18	NA	NA	TGTGCCAGCTCCCGCGGCAGGGCTGAGCAGTACTTC	CASSRGRAEQYF
TRBJ2-1	TRBV29-1	NA	NA	TGCAGCGTCGCCCAGGGGATCGGTGAGCAGTTCTTC	CSVAQGIGEQFF
TRBJ2-3	TRBV2	NA	once	TGTGCCAGCAGCCAAGGCGGGACAGATACGCAGTATTTT	CASSQGGTDTQYF
TRBJ1-1	TRBV7-2	NA	NA	TGTGCCAGCAGCTGGGACACCGCGAACACTGAAGCTTTCTTT	CASSWDTANTEAFF
TRBJ1-1	TRBV18	NA	NA	TGTGCCAGCTCACCAGAAGGACAAAAGACTGAAGCTTTCTTT	CASSPEGQKTEAFF
TRBJ2-1	TRBV7-2	TRBD2	NA	TGTGCCAGCAGCTTAGTGTCTAGCGGGATCGATGAGCAGTTCTTC	CASSLVSSGIDEQFF
TRBJ2-7	TRBV11-2	TRBD1	NA	TGTGCCAGCAGCTCCGAGACAGGGGGATACTACGAGCAGTACTTC	CASSSETGGYYEQYF
TRBJ1-4	TRBV6-5	TRBD1	NA	TGTGCCAGCAGTCAAGGGACAGTGGGCGAAAAACTGTTTTTT	CASSQGTVGEKLFF
TRBJ2-3	TRBV6-6	TRBD2	NA	TGTGCCAGCAACCCGGGGACTAGCGGAGATACGCAGTATTTT	CASNPGTSGDTQYF
TRBJ1-2	TRBV28	NA	NA	TGTGCCAGCCACAGGGAAGGGTATGGCTACACCTTC	CASHREGYGYTF
TRBJ2-7	TRBV7-6	NA	NA	TGTGCCAGCAGCTTCGACAGGTTCGACGAGCAGTACTTC	CASSFDRFDEQYF
TRBJ2-7	TRBV12-2	NA	NA	TGTGCAAGTCGCTTAGGGGGGCCTAGCGGACACTCGTACGAGCAGTACTTC	CASRLGGPSGHSYEQYF
TRBJ1-2	TRBV27	TRBD1	NA	TGTGCCAGCAGTTACCGGGACAGGGGGAACTATGGCTACACCTTC	CASSYRDRGNYGYTF
TRBJ2-7	TRBV13	TRBD2	NA	TGTGCCAGCAGCTTATCCCCCGGGGGGGGTGCGGGAGAGGTCTACGAGCAGTACTTC	CASSLSPGGGAGEVYEQYF
TRBJ1-2	TRBV19	NA	NA	TGTGCCAGTAGTATGCGGACAGACTATGGCTACACCTTC	CASSMRTDYGYTF
TRBJ1-4	TRBV15	NA	NA	TGTGCCACCAGCAGGGATGGTGGCAGCGGTGAAAAACTGTTTTTT	CATSRDGGSGEKLFF
TRBJ2-3	TRBV7-2	NA	NA	TGTGCCAGCAGCCTAACCTCCAGGGGCACAGATACGCAGTATTTT	CASSLTSRGTDTQYF
TRBJ2-5	TRBV29-1	NA	NA	TGCAGCTACACAGGCACGTTCGTGGGAGAGACCCAGTACTTC	CSYTGTFVGETQYF
TRBJ2-7	TRBV7-8	NA	NA	TGTGCCAGCAGCGAGTTACGGGTCTACGAGCAGTACTTC	CASSELRVYEQYF
TRBJ1-4	TRBV7-9	TRBD1	NA	TGTGCCAGCAGACCCGGGACAGGGCATGCAACTAATGAAAAACTGTTTTTT	CASRPGTGHATNEKLFF
TRBJ1-5	TRBV27	NA	NA	TGTGCCAGCAGTTTAAAGGCAGGACTTAGCAATCAGCCCCAGCATTTT	CASSLKAGLSNQPQHF
TRBJ2-7	TRBV15	NA	NA	TGTGCCACCAGCAGAGACTACTACGAGCAGTACTTC	CATSRDYYEQYF
TRBJ2-7	TRBV7-8	NA	NA	TGTGCCAGCAGCCTCTCAGCGGAGCAGTACTTC	CASSLSAEQYF
TRBJ2-3	TRBV18	TRBD1	NA	TGTGCCAGCTCACAGGACAGGGGTTATAGCACAGATACGCAGTATTTT	CASSQDRGYSTDTQYF
TRBJ2-7	TRBV30	TRBD2	NA	TGTGCCTTCCAGGGCGGGAGCTACGAGCAGTACTTC	CAFQGGSYEQYF
TRBJ2-7	TRBV11-2	NA	NA	TGTGCCAGCAGCCCCGGGACTGGCCTGTGGGGGGAGCAGTACTTC	CASSPGTGLWGEQYF
TRBJ2-1	TRBV13	NA	NA	TGTGCCAGCAGCTTACGTTTCGCCGGCTACAATGAGCAGTTCTTC	CASSLRFAGYNEQFF
TRBJ2-3	TRBV9	TRBD1	NA	TGTGCCAGCAGCGTAGAGGGACAGAGCACAGATACGCAGTATTTT	CASSVEGQSTDTQYF
TRBJ2-1	TRBV7-8	NA	once	TGTGCCAGCAGCATATTCAGGGGTATCGGCAATGAGCAGTTCTTC	CASSIFRGIGNEQFF